This TCR beta chain emerged from a study of T cells in women clearing cervical HPV infection. Study summary: Donors had HPV16-related CIN3 or worse; 2 had invasive cancer.

Trimming removed 0 bases from V and 0 bases from J, with 8 bases in between. The CDR3 is made up of 15 amino acids. Germline loops: CDR1 SGHDT, CDR2 YYEEEE. On this clone itself: Its target is not known. From the germline J gene comes the end of the CDR3, since the read stops 3 residues before it.

Sequenced by immunoSEQ multiplex PCR; TCRdb stores in-frame clones only, minus some. The sample table includes about 39,000 clones. Study observations and caveats: CIN3+ cases had significantly higher TCR repertoire richness than controls, but evenness did not differ.

This chain uses TRBV5-6 with TRBJ2-3, with no clear D. The TCR originated in a woman aged 18-70 years with a cervical HPV16 infection that either progressed to CIN3+ or cleared (not recorded which). The sequencing sample was made of blood buffy coat. CDR3 amino acids: CASSLGAASTDTQYF. The covered CDR3 bases are TGTGCCAGCAGCTTGGGCGCGGCTAGCACAGATACG.